This T cell receptor beta chain was captured by sequencing in a study of cytomegalovirus exposure and HLA in healthy donors. This CDR3 contains 13 residues. CDR1 and CDR2 from the germline V gene are SQVTM and ANQGSEA. A word on this clone: Its antigen is still unknown. One end of the junction does not line up with germline, which may come from a read error.

Study-wide findings and caveats: It emerged from a later analysis that several of the most significant clusters appeared to be linked to common viral pathogens.

The PCR was carried out with 60 Vbeta primers and 13 Jbeta primers. Sequencing was performed with immunoSEQ multiplex PCR; in TCRdb, only in-frame clones are kept and a portion is missing. The data show roughly 150,000 clones, 80% seen once. The sequence derives from a female donor in good health and CMV-seronegative. Sequences were obtained from PBMCs. This chain connects TRBV29-1 to TRBJ2-1; D is unresolved. CDR3 loop: CSAEKHGANEQFF. CDR3 sequence (DNA): TGCAGCGCTGAAAAGCACGGTGCAAATGAGCAGTTCTTC.